The 27 T cell receptor beta chains reported below all come from one sample, sequenced in a study of T-cell reconstitution after alpha-beta-depleted transplantation in children. This sample's TCRbeta library carried unique molecular identifier barcodes. TCRdb reprocessed the PCR reads with MiXCR, giving one entry per CDR3 protein. The sample holds fewer than 200,000 distinct CDR3 sequences; more than 6.5% are singletons and the top ten take about 3%. The sequencing used PBMCs from the stem cell graft donor, collected from the stem cell graft. Receptors originate from a human donor who donated a stem cell graft to a child with Wiskott-Aldrich syndrome.

This clonotype occurred a few times. The chain recombines TRBV9 with TRBJ2-5; D might be TRBD2 (5 bases). Trimming shortened V by 3 bases and J by 0 bases, and 9 bases separated the two germline ends. CDR1 is SGDLS and CDR2 is YYNGEE in the germline V gene. The CDR3 totals 14 residues. This chain's CDR3 is CASSARGYQETQYF. CDR3 DNA: TGTGCCAGCAGCGCCCGAGGGTACCAAGAGACCCAGTACTTC.

This clonotype showed up many times. The chain employs TRBV7-6 and TRBJ2-3; D not resolved. CDR3 size: 13 residues. V was shortened by 5 bases and J by 3 bases, with 9 bases between the two germline ends. The germline V gene has CDR1 SGHVS and CDR2 FNYEAQ. This CDR3 is CASSTHETDTQYF. Written as DNA, the CDR3 is TGTGCCAGCAGCACTCACGAAACAGATACGCAGTATTTT.

This clonotype showed up many times. This sequence joins TRBV7-9 and TRBJ2-7, with D maybe TRBD2 (5 bases). This CDR3 is built from 16 residues. Germline assignment: CDR1 SEHNR and CDR2 FQNEAQ (reference sequence). V lost 1 base, J lost 1 base, and 14 bases lay in between. The DNA of the CDR3 is TGTGCCAGCAGCTTAGTGTTGAGACTACTATCCTACGAGCAGTACTTC. This codes for CASSLVLRLLSYEQYF.

This clonotype showed up many times. V is TRBV7-2 and J is TRBJ1-5, with a tentative D call TRBD1 (5 bases). V lost 3 bases and J 9 bases, leaving 21 bases between the germline ends. The CDR3 contains 16 residues. CDR1 SGHTA and CDR2 FQGNSA come from the germline V gene. The CDR3 spells CASSLEGSFEGWPQHF. CDR3 bases: TGTGCCAGCAGCTTGGAGGGGTCATTTGAGGGGTGGCCCCAGCATTTT.

In its sample, this clonotype was seen many times. The CDR3 coding sequence is TGTGCCAGCACCGATCAAGGGGGCAATGAGCAGTTCTTC. This translates into CASTDQGGNEQFF. This sequence joins TRBV18 and TRBJ2-1, with D possibly matching TRBD1 (6 bases). Germline lookup yields CDR1 KGHSH and CDR2 LQKENI. This CDR3 is built from 13 residues. Trimming stripped 8 bases from V and 6 bases from J, with 14 bases between.

This clonotype was detected many times. V gene TRBV29-1 combines with J gene TRBJ1-1; D is unclear. The CDR3 is 11 residues long. Germline CDR1 SQVTM, CDR2 ANQGSEA. The V end lost 6 bases, the J end lost 11 bases, and 16 bases lay between the germline ends. CDR3 bases: TGCAGCGTGAAAAAGGGAGTTACCGCTTTCTTT. Translating gives CSVKKGVTAFF.

This clonotype was counted ten times or more. The CDR3 DNA reads as TGCAGCGTTGAAGATTCGGGAACCTCCTCCTACGAGCAGTACTTC. It encodes CSVEDSGTSSYEQYF. The rearrangement joins TRBV29-1 to TRBJ2-7, with D maybe TRBD2 (5 bases). Germline V gene lookup returns CDR1 SQVTM and CDR2 ANQGSEA. The V and J ends lost 0 bases and 0 bases respectively, with 12 bases between them. This CDR3 is 15 amino acids long.

In this sample, this clonotype turned up many times. This chain links TRBV5-1 with TRBJ2-3; D gene unclear. Germline CDR1 is SGHRS and CDR2 is YFSETQ. The CDR3 runs to 15 residues. V was cut by 0 bases and J by 1 base, with 9 bases left in between. The CDR3 bases are TGCGCCAGCAGCTTGGAAAAGCCCCGCACAGATACGCAGTATTTT. Its protein product is CASSLEKPRTDTQYF.

This clonotype was seen many times. The V call is TRBV5-6, the J call TRBJ2-1; 8 bases fit TRBD2. Germline V gives CDR1 SGHDT, CDR2 YYEEEE. After removal of 0 bases from V and 8 bases from J, the junction contained 16 bases not matched to a gene. The CDR3 consists of 18 residues. CDR3 sequence reads: CASSLVSVAGGAVHEQFF. CDR3 nucleotides: TGTGCCAGCAGCTTGGTTTCGGTGGCCGGGGGGGCTGTCCATGAGCAGTTCTTC.

At least ten counts were recorded for this clonotype. This sequence joins TRBV6-5 and TRBJ2-5, with 10 bases matching TRBD2. Trimming removed 6 bases from V and 4 bases from J; junction bases left unmatched: 5. The CDR3 is 14 residues long. Germline CDR1 is MNHEY and CDR2 is SVGAGI. The CDR3 coding sequence is TGTGCCAGCAGCCTAGCGGGAGCAGCAGAGACCCAGTACTTC. Translated, it gives CASSLAGAAETQYF.

This clonotype was seen repeatedly, ten times or more. J is TRBJ2-7 and V is TRBV5-1; D is ambiguous. CDR3 length: 15 amino acids. The V gene lost 9 bases and the J gene lost 2 bases, with 21 bases spanning the gap. Per germline, CDR1 SGHRS and CDR2 YFSETQ. The CDR3: CATRAVWSSTYEQYF. CDR3 coding DNA: TGCGCCACCAGAGCCGTCTGGTCATCTACCTACGAGCAGTACTTC.

This clonotype was counted at least ten times. V gene TRBV20-1 combines with J gene TRBJ2-1; 10 bases are a match to TRBD2. This CDR3 comprises 15 residues. V was clipped by 3 bases and J by 7 bases; unmatched bases: 9. Germline loops: CDR1 DFQATT, CDR2 SNEGSKA (reference sequence). CDR3: CSASSSGREGNEQFF. The CDR3 coding sequence is TGCAGTGCTAGTTCAAGCGGGAGGGAGGGGAATGAGCAGTTCTTC.

This clonotype was counted a few times. This chain connects TRBV20-1 to TRBJ1-4, with D hard to call. The ends were cut back, 3 bases at V and 11 bases at J, with 13 bases in the middle. CDR1 is DFQATT and CDR2 is SNEGSKA in the germline V gene (reference sequence). The CDR3 is 12 residues long. Here the CDR3 DNA reads TGCAGTGCTAGTTACCTTATGGGGAAACTGTTTTTT. This encodes CSASYLMGKLFF.

This clonotype was seen repeatedly, ten times or more. This rearrangement joins TRBV12-3 or TRBV12-4 to TRBJ1-6, with 10 bases matching TRBD1. This CDR3 is 14 amino acids long. V lost 6 bases to trimming and J lost 9 bases; unmatched junction nucleotides: 5. The CDR3 reads CASSPGTGVSPLHF. The CDR3 DNA reads TGTGCCAGCAGCCCCGGGACAGGGGTTTCACCCCTCCACTTT.

This clonotype was seen only a few times. V gene TRBV24-1 combines with J gene TRBJ2-6; TRBD1 might be the D (6 bases). Trimming shortened V by 2 bases and J by 0 bases, and 16 bases separated the two germline ends. The CDR3 length is 19 residues. Germline CDR1 is KGHDR and CDR2 is SFDVKD. CDR3 residues: CATSDYRDKDSSGANVLTF. The DNA of the CDR3 is TGTGCCACCAGTGATTACAGGGACAAGGATAGCTCTGGGGCCAACGTCCTGACTTTC.

The table lists this clonotype with many counts. The chain links TRBV11-2 to TRBJ2-5; D unresolved. Germline V gene data show CDR1 as SGHAT and CDR2 as FQNNGV. V was pared by 5 bases and J by 5 bases, with 12 bases between. CDR3 length: 13 amino acids. In DNA form, the CDR3 reads TGTGCCAGCAGCCCTGTTGCAATGGAGACCCAGTACTTC. Its protein product is CASSPVAMETQYF.

This clonotype was counted at least ten times. The chain couples TRBV24-1 to TRBJ2-5; 8 bases agree with TRBD1. Germline loops: CDR1 KGHDR, CDR2 SFDVKD. The CDR3 covers 16 residues. V lost 5 bases and J lost 3; bases outside the gene matches: 10. CDR3 bases: TGTGCCACCAGTGTACAGAACAGGGGGACCGAAGAGACCCAGTACTTC. This translates into CATSVQNRGTEETQYF.

This clonotype was detected many times. The rearrangement joins TRBV9 to TRBJ1-6; possibly TRBD1 for D (6 bases). The CDR3 runs to 14 residues. Germline CDR1 is SGDLS and CDR2 is YYNGEE. Trimming removed 3 bases from V and 8 bases from J, with 12 bases in between. CDR3 sequence: CASSAGTSDSPLHF. In nucleotides, the CDR3 is TGTGCCAGCAGCGCCGGGACATCGGATTCACCCCTCCACTTT.

This clonotype occurred many times. The chain combines TRBV30 with TRBJ1-5; TRBD1 matches at 9 bases. CDR1 GTSNPN and CDR2 SVGIG come from the germline V gene (reference sequence). The CDR3 length is 15 residues. The junction had 3 bases not matched to a gene; V was cut back by 1 base and J by 2 bases. This chain's CDR3 is CAWSEGDRGNQPQHF. The CDR3 nucleotides read TGTGCCTGGAGTGAAGGGGACAGGGGCAATCAGCCCCAGCATTTT.

This clonotype was observed at least ten times. The J gene is TRBJ1-3, the V gene TRBV7-2; maybe TRBD1 (5 bases). V dropped 1 base and J dropped 1 base, with 11 bases sitting between them. Germline V gene lookup returns CDR1 SGHTA and CDR2 FQGNSA. The CDR3 is made up of 16 amino acids. CDR3 coding DNA: TGTGCCAGCAGCTTAGTGGGGACCGGTTCTGGAAACACCATATATTTT. Protein sequence: CASSLVGTGSGNTIYF.

This clonotype appeared many times. This chain connects TRBV24-1 to TRBJ2-1; TRBD2 might be the D (5 bases). The V and J ends lost 2 bases and 0 bases respectively, with 7 bases between them. In germline, CDR1 is KGHDR, CDR2 SFDVKD. The CDR3 has 15 amino acids. CDR3 residues: CATSDWESSYNEQFF. Written as DNA, the CDR3 is TGTGCCACCAGTGATTGGGAGAGCTCCTACAATGAGCAGTTCTTC.

This clonotype was detected many times. This chain links TRBV6-5 with TRBJ1-1; D is unresolved. CDR3 size: 14 residues. V lost 0 bases and J 1 base, leaving 6 bases between the germline ends. Germline CDR1 and CDR2: MNHEY and SVGAGI. The CDR3 DNA sequence: TGTGCCAGCAGTTACTCGAGAGCGAACACTGAAGCTTTCTTT. It specifies CASSYSRANTEAFF.

The sample holds many counts of this clonotype. The gene calls are TRBV28 and TRBJ2-1; D is unresolved. Germline values: CDR1 MDHEN, CDR2 SYDVKM. The CDR3 extends over 16 amino acids. The ends were cut back, 5 bases at V and 0 bases at J, with 14 bases in the middle. The CDR3 reads CASSGLEAGSYNEQFF. CDR3 DNA sequence: TGTGCCAGCAGTGGCCTCGAGGCTGGCTCCTACAATGAGCAGTTCTTC.

This clonotype was recorded many times. The CDR3 loop reads CASSLNVEQETQYF. Here the CDR3 DNA reads TGTGCCAGCAGCTTAAACGTAGAACAAGAGACCCAGTACTTC. The chain has TRBV7-9 and TRBJ2-5; D is unresolved. The CDR3 covers 14 residues. From germline, CDR1 is SEHNR and CDR2 FQNEAQ (reference sequence). Trimming took 2 bases from V and 2 from J, leaving 9 bases between them.

J is TRBJ2-2 and V is TRBV5-1; D remains unclear. CDR3 length: 15 residues. The germline CDR1 and CDR2 sequences are SGHRS and YFSETQ. Trimming pared 0 bases from V and 6 bases from J, leaving 12 bases between. Here the CDR3 reads CASSLGQVGPGELFF. CDR3 coding DNA: TGCGCCAGCAGCTTGGGGCAGGTTGGTCCCGGGGAGCTGTTTTTT.

This clonotype has only a few counts. The chain joins TRBV25-1 to TRBJ2-1; 7 nucleotides line up with TRBD1. Germline lookup yields CDR1 MGHDK and CDR2 SYGVNS. The trim removed 6 bases at V and 6 bases at J, leaving 11 bases unmatched. This CDR3 region has 15 residues. The CDR3 DNA reads as TGTGCCAGCAGCGGAGACAGGGCTTTTCCCAATGAGCAGTTCTTC. Translation gives CASSGDRAFPNEQFF. Complete variable domain (other parts from reference TRBV25-1 and TRBJ2-1): EADIYQTPRYLVIGTGKKITLECSQTMGHDKMYWYQQDPGMELHLIHYSYGVNSTEKGDLSSESTVSRIRTEHFPLTLESARPSHTSQYLCASSGDRAFPNEQFFGPGTRLTVL.

This clonotype was observed at least ten times. The J gene is TRBJ2-7, the V gene TRBV9; D possibly matches TRBD1 or TRBD2 (5 bases each). V gave up 0 bases and J gave up 0 bases, with 10 bases separating them. CDR1 SGDLS and CDR2 YYNGEE come from the germline V gene. The CDR3 runs 15 residues. CDR3 bases: TGTGCCAGCAGCGTAGATGGGACGTACTCCTACGAGCAGTACTTC. This translates into CASSVDGTYSYEQYF.